The 28 T cell receptor beta chains presented below share a single source sample, sequenced in a study of cytomegalovirus exposure and HLA in healthy donors. PCR used 60 Vbeta primers and 13 Jbeta primers. TCRdb's copy holds only in-frame clones and misses some; the assay was immunoSEQ multiplex PCR. Here the sample spans about 180,000 clones, roughly 82% being singletons. Sequencing used PBMCs. The origin of the receptors is a girl aged 2 to 10 in good health and CMV-seropositive.

The chain has TRBV5-1 and TRBJ2-3; D is undetermined. The V end lost 0 bases, the J end lost 4 bases, and 6 bases lay between the germline ends. CDR1 SGHRS and CDR2 YFSETQ come from the germline V gene. The CDR3 consists of 13 residues. For the CDR3, the DNA is TGCGCCAGCAGCTTGGTAGCCCCAGATACGCAGTATTTT. Protein: CASSLVAPDTQYF.

The CDR3 DNA sequence: TGTGCCAGCGCCAAGTCGTACAGGGTTTACGAGCAGTACTTC. Translation gives CASAKSYRVYEQYF. The gene calls are TRBV6-1 and TRBJ2-7; a weak D match, TRBD1 (6 bases). There are 14 residues in the CDR3. The germline gives CDR1 MNHNS, CDR2 SASEGT. The ends were cut back, 8 bases at V and 4 bases at J, with 18 bases in the middle.

The J gene is TRBJ2-7, the V gene TRBV7-9; possibly TRBD2 for D (5 bases). The CDR3 runs 11 residues. V was trimmed by 4 bases and J by 9 bases, leaving 10 bases between them. The germline gives CDR1 SEHNR, CDR2 FQNEAQ (reference sequence). In DNA form, the CDR3 reads TGTGCCAGCAGCTCCGGGGAACTGCAGTACTTC. Its translation is CASSSGELQYF. The whole variable domain, remainder taken from reference TRBV7-9 and TRBJ2-7, is DTGVSQNPRHKITKRGQNVTFRCDPISEHNRLYWYRQTLGQGPEFLTYFQNEAQLEKSRLLSDRFSAERPKGSFSTLEIQRTEQGDSAMYLCASSSGELQYFGPGTRLTVT.

V gene TRBV5-1 combines with J gene TRBJ1-1; 8 bases match TRBD1. The CDR3 totals 17 residues. J was trimmed by 1 base and V by 3 bases; bases with no gene match: 11. CDR1 SGHRS and CDR2 YFSETQ come from the germline V gene. Written as DNA, the CDR3 is TGCGCCAGCAGCTGGGGGACAGGAAATACGAGGAACACTGAAGCTTTCTTT. Translation: CASSWGTGNTRNTEAFF.

Only a few counts were recorded for this clone. The chain carries TRBV6-1 and TRBJ2-1; 9 bases are a match to TRBD2. The CDR3 has 15 amino acids. V gave up 11 bases and J gave up 0 bases; unmatched junction bases: 8. CDR1 is MNHNS and CDR2 is SASEGT in the germline V gene. Here the CDR3 reads CAARTSAFSYNEQFF. CDR3 bases: TGTGCCGCAAGGACTAGCGCCTTCTCCTACAATGAGCAGTTCTTC.

The chain combines TRBV5-1 with TRBJ2-7; D gene unclear. CDR1 and CDR2 (germline): SGHRS, YFSETQ. The CDR3 loop spans 13 amino acids. The V end lost 0 bases, the J end lost 4 bases, and 8 bases lay between the germline ends. CDR3 sequence reads: CASSLDRQYEQYF. The CDR3, as DNA: TGCGCCAGCAGCTTGGATCGACAATACGAGCAGTACTTC.

A few counts support this clone. The chain recombines TRBV6-1 with TRBJ1-3, with D maybe TRBD1 (5 bases). The CDR3 is 14 residues long. Germline V gene sequence: CDR1 MNHNS, CDR2 SASEGT. The germline V and J ends were trimmed by 6 bases and 6 bases, with 15 bases remaining between them. The CDR3 DNA reads as TGTGCCAGCAGCCCCGCGGGGCGGACAAACACCATATATTTT. It specifies CASSPAGRTNTIYF.

The chain is built from TRBV29-1 and TRBJ1-4, with 8 bases matching TRBD1. J gave up 3 bases and V 7 bases, and 10 bases lay outside the gene matches. The CDR3 runs 15 residues. Germline assignment: CDR1 SQVTM and CDR2 ANQGSEA. The CDR3 region is CSAYPQQGANEKLFF. Written as DNA, the CDR3 is TGCAGCGCTTACCCCCAACAGGGGGCTAATGAAAAACTGTTTTTT.

This clone was detected only a few times. The CDR3 region is CASRRTVNSNQPQHF. In DNA, the CDR3 is TGTGCCAGCAGACGGACAGTCAATAGCAATCAGCCCCAGCATTTT. This chain joins TRBV2 and TRBJ1-5; D possibly corresponds to TRBD1 (6 bases). The germline V gene has CDR1 SNHLY and CDR2 FYNNEI. CDR3 length: 15 residues. V lost 6 bases and J 0 bases, leaving 12 bases between the germline ends.

This chain joins TRBV4-1 and TRBJ2-1; D might be TRBD1 (5 bases). The length of the CDR3 is 13 residues. CDR1 MGHRA and CDR2 YSYEKL come from the germline V gene. The germline V and J ends were trimmed by 0 bases and 10 bases, with 10 bases remaining between them. CDR3 in DNA: TGCGCCAGCAGCCAAGATCCGTGGACAGAGCAGTTCTTC. Its protein product is CASSQDPWTEQFF.

J is TRBJ2-7 and V is TRBV6-1; the match to TRBD2 covers 9 bases. With V trimmed by 2 bases and J by 6 bases, 11 bases remained unmatched. This CDR3 contains 16 residues. Germline-derived CDR1 and CDR2 are MNHNS and SASEGT. The CDR3: CASSEPYGRGGGEQYF. The CDR3 coding sequence is TGTGCCAGCAGTGAACCCTACGGGCGGGGGGGCGGCGAGCAGTACTTC.

CDR3 coding DNA: TGTGCCAGCAGCCAACCTAGCGGGGGGGTTGCCTACAATGAGCAGTTCTTC. It translates to CASSQPSGGVAYNEQFF. The chain couples TRBV4-2 to TRBJ2-1; 12 bases line up with TRBD2. The CDR3 contains 17 residues. Germline lookup yields CDR1 LGHNA and CDR2 YNFKEQ. The ends lost 2 bases at V and 2 bases at J; junction bases unmatched: 4.

The V gene is TRBV2, the J gene TRBJ2-1, with 12 bases aligning to TRBD2. CDR1 and CDR2 (germline): SNHLY, FYNNEI. Unmatched junction bases numbered 6, after V lost 6 bases and J lost 6 bases. The CDR3 extends over 15 amino acids. The CDR3 protein is CASSPLAGGVNEQFF. The DNA of the CDR3 is TGTGCCAGCAGCCCCCTAGCGGGAGGGGTCAATGAGCAGTTCTTC.

V gene TRBV19 combines with J gene TRBJ2-7; D perhaps matches TRBD2 (6 bases). Germline V gene data show CDR1 as LNHDA and CDR2 as SQIVND (reference sequence). V was cut by 0 bases and J by 9 bases, with 12 bases left in between. CDR3 length: 13 amino acids. The CDR3 is CASSIDREMRQYF. CDR3 nucleotides: TGTGCCAGTAGTATAGATCGGGAGATGAGGCAGTACTTC.

A word on this clone: The junction does not match germline at one end; this may be a read error. The same CDR3 arises from other DNA sequences in this sample as well. The gene calls are TRBV30 and TRBJ1-3; D is undetermined. The CDR3 sequence is 14 residues long. The V gene's germline CDR1 is GTSNPN and CDR2 SVGIG (reference sequence). The CDR3 sequence: CAGFTGLGGNTIYF. As DNA, the CDR3 is TGTGCCGGATTTACTGGGCTCGGTGGAAACACTATATATTTT.

The chain's CDR3 is CASSLMTGGNYGYTF. The CDR3, as DNA: TGTGCCAGCAGTTTAATGACAGGGGGCAACTATGGCTACACCTTC. V gene TRBV28 combines with J gene TRBJ1-2; 10 bases line up with TRBD1. This CDR3 spans 15 amino acids. Germline V gives CDR1 MDHEN, CDR2 SYDVKM. With V trimmed by 2 bases and J by 2 bases, 2 bases remained unmatched.

The chain is built from TRBV7-9 and TRBJ2-4, with TRBD1 identical over 8 bases. CDR3 size: 16 residues. V trimming: 5 bases; J trimming: 1 base; junction bases outside the gene matches: 7. CDR1 and CDR2 (germline): SEHNR, FQNEAQ (reference sequence). The CDR3 DNA is TGTGCCAGCAGCCAGGGGGCGGGCCTGGCCAAAAACATTCAGTACTTC. This codes for CASSQGAGLAKNIQYF.

V usage is TRBV2 and J usage is TRBJ1-4, with 8 bases identical to TRBD1. V lost 6 bases, J lost 7 bases, and 10 bases stayed unmatched. Germline V CDR1 and CDR2: SNHLY, FYNNEI. CDR3 length: 15 amino acids. The CDR3 spells CASRQQGGVGEKLFF. In nucleotides, the CDR3 is TGTGCCAGCAGGCAACAGGGGGGGGTTGGTGAAAAACTGTTTTTT.

The CDR3 DNA is TGCGCCAGCAGCTTCCGGGACAATTTTAGGGAGCAGTACTTC. Its protein product is CASSFRDNFREQYF. The V and J genes are TRBV5-1 and TRBJ2-7; perhaps TRBD1 as D (6 bases). Deletions cut 2 bases from V and 7 bases from J, with 16 bases between. There are 14 residues in the CDR3. CDR1 and CDR2 from the germline V gene are SGHRS and YFSETQ.

The genes are TRBV18 and TRBJ1-1, with no clear D. The germline CDR1 and CDR2 sequences are KGHSH and LQKENI. V lost 1 base, J lost 1 base, and 7 bases lay in between. The CDR3 contains 14 residues. In DNA, the CDR3 is TGTGCCAGCTCACCACGGGAGCAGAACACTGAAGCTTTCTTT. It is translated as CASSPREQNTEAFF.

This clone has a handful of counts. V is TRBV23-1 and J is TRBJ2-6, with D possibly being TRBD2 (5 bases). TRBV23-1 is annotated as an ORF whose role is uncertain. The CDR3 loop spans 16 amino acids. The ends were cut back, 11 bases at V and 0 bases at J, with 17 bases in the middle. The CDR3 DNA reads TGCGCCGGTGACGCGCGGGTCCTCTCTGGGGCCAACGTCCTGACTTTC. This gives the protein CAGDARVLSGANVLTF.

The V and J genes are TRBV6-6 and TRBJ1-1; 9 nucleotides align to TRBD1. The CDR3 extends over 16 amino acids. Germline CDR1 reads MNHNY; CDR2 reads SVGAGI (reference sequence). Trimming at V came to 6 bases and at J to 0 bases, leaving 8 bases not matched to a gene. The CDR3 DNA reads TGTGCCAGCAGCAAGGGACAGGGAGGCATGAACACTGAAGCTTTCTTT. This gives the protein CASSKGQGGMNTEAFF.

V is TRBV5-1 and J is TRBJ1-2; D might be TRBD1 (5 bases). V lost 4 bases and J 5 bases, leaving 21 bases between the germline ends. CDR3 size: 16 residues. Germline CDR1 reads SGHRS; CDR2 reads YFSETQ. CDR3 residues: CASSPQGAGVRYGYTF. Here the CDR3 DNA reads TGCGCCAGCAGCCCCCAGGGCGCTGGCGTGCGGTATGGCTACACCTTC.

V and J are TRBV7-2 and TRBJ1-2; 7 bases match TRBD1. CDR3 length: 14 amino acids. J lost 4 bases, V lost 2 bases, and 4 bases had no gene match. Germline V gene sequence: CDR1 SGHTA, CDR2 FQGNSA. This CDR3 reads CASSLLTGPYGYTF. CDR3 nucleotides: TGTGCCAGCAGCTTATTGACAGGGCCCTATGGCTACACCTTC.

V usage is TRBV6-1 and J usage is TRBJ1-6; TRBD1 matches at 11 bases. Per the germline V gene, CDR1 is MNHNS and CDR2 is SASEGT. J gave up 9 bases and V 1 base, and 2 bases lay outside the gene matches. The CDR3 covers 15 residues. CDR3 nucleotides: TGTGCCAGCAGTGAAGAAGGGACAGGGGGTTCACCCCTCCACTTT. Protein sequence: CASSEEGTGGSPLHF.

This clone has just one count. The rearrangement uses TRBV6-5 and TRBJ2-3; no firm D call. The germline CDR1 and CDR2 sequences are MNHEY and SVGAGI. With 4 bases removed from V and 0 bases from J, the gap between germline ends came to 11 bases. The CDR3 is 15 amino acids. CDR3 residues: CASSFRGLSTDTQYF. CDR3 sequence (DNA): TGTGCCAGCAGTTTTCGTGGGCTTAGCACAGATACGCAGTATTTT.

J is TRBJ2-3 and V is TRBV10-1, with 9 nucleotides matching TRBD2. Germline V gives CDR1 WNHNN, CDR2 SYGVQD (reference sequence). The V gene end was trimmed by 2 bases and the J gene end by 5 bases; junction bases not matched to a gene: 8. The CDR3 is 16 amino acids. The CDR3 sequence is CASSEGREGLKDTQYF. In DNA form, the CDR3 reads TGCGCCAGCAGTGAGGGGCGGGAGGGCCTCAAAGATACGCAGTATTTT.

The V and J genes are TRBV5-1 and TRBJ2-1, with D perhaps TRBD1 (5 bases). V lost 0 bases and J 4 bases, leaving 14 bases between the germline ends. The CDR3 length is 16 residues. The germline CDR1 and CDR2 sequences are SGHRS and YFSETQ. The CDR3 nucleotides read TGCGCCAGCAGCTTGGGATTACCGACAGAATACAATGAGCAGTTCTTC. Protein: CASSLGLPTEYNEQFF.